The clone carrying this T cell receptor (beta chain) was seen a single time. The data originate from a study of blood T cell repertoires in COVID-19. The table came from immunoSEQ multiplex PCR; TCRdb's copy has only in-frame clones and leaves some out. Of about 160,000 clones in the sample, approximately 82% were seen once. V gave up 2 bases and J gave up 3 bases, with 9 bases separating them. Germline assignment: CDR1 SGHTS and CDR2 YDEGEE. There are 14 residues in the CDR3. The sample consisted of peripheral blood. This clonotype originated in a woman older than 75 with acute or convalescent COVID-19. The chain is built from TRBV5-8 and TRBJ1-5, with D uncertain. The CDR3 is CASSFRGDNQPQHF. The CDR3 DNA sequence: TGTGCCAGCAGCTTCCGGGGAGACAATCAGCCCCAGCATTTT.